This T cell receptor beta chain was found in a study of STAT5B mutations in CD4+ large granular lymphocyte leukemia. Study conclusions and caveats: The CD4+ versus CD8+ T-LGLL clonality difference may reflect limited sample size. TRBV06-family usage was enriched in top patient clones (8/27) versus controls (2/35).

A word on this clone: Antigen unknown.

This was a survey-level run. Original analysis: Productive clonotypes were detectable down to 2.59 x 10-5 frequency. Sequencing used immunoSEQ multiplex PCR; TCRdb keeps in-frame clones, though not all of them. V, J and clone size derive from that table, while D and trimming were established from the DNA sequence. The profile shows 40,000 to 45,000 clones, about four fifths of them singletons. Germline CDR1 reads SGHRS; CDR2 reads YFSETQ. Trimming at V came to 4 bases and at J to 3 bases, leaving 3 bases not matched to a gene. CDR3 length: 13 residues. V is TRBV5-1 and J is TRBJ1-2, with 7 bases matching TRBD1. The sequence came from a human donor in good health. The sequenced material came from CD4+ T cells from blood buffy coats. For the CDR3, the DNA is TGCGCCAGCAGCCCCACAGGGGACTATGGCTACACCTTC. Its protein product is CASSPTGDYGYTF.